The 19 T cell receptor beta chains given below trace back to one sample, sequenced in a study of TIL therapy for anti-PD-1-resistant metastatic lung cancer. Time point: pre-treatment sample, taken before nivolumab and TIL therapy. Most excised metastases sampled were pleural nodules or supraclavicular lymph nodes. The libraries were made with immunoSEQ v3. Clones were sequenced by immunoSEQ multiplex PCR, and TCRdb holds only the in-frame ones, with some missing. The profile shows under 100,000 clones, approximately 65% of them singletons. Material: tumor tissue, obtained at baseline. The receptors originated from a person aged 25-79 years with non-small cell lung cancer.

The J gene is TRBJ2-3, the V gene TRBV5-4; possibly TRBD2 for D (6 bases). The CDR3 totals 14 residues. V was trimmed by 2 bases and J by 2 bases, leaving 9 bases between them. Germline V gene lookup returns CDR1 SGHNT and CDR2 YYREEE (reference sequence). This chain's CDR3 is CASSLGGVTDTQYF. CDR3 bases: TGTGCCAGCAGCTTAGGAGGGGTCACAGATACGCAGTATTTT.

This chain joins TRBV7-3 and TRBJ2-3; D uncertain. From germline, CDR1 is SGHTA and CDR2 FQGTGA. This CDR3 spans 13 amino acids. V gave up 2 bases and J gave up 4 bases, with 7 bases separating them. The chain's CDR3 is CASSLLLSDTQYF. The CDR3 DNA reads as TGTGCCAGCAGCTTATTACTCTCAGATACGCAGTATTTT.

The chain employs TRBV5-4 and TRBJ1-3, with D possibly TRBD1 on 5 matching bases. Germline assignment: CDR1 SGHNT and CDR2 YYREEE (reference sequence). The ends were cut back, 3 bases at V and 1 base at J, with 20 bases in the middle. The CDR3 covers 18 residues. CDR3 loop: CASSSFTGQGVSGNTIYF. The CDR3 region has the DNA TGTGCCAGCAGCTCCTTTACCGGACAAGGGGTATCTGGAAACACCATATATTTT.

This rearrangement joins TRBV2 to TRBJ2-3; 9 nucleotides match TRBD2. Per the germline V gene, CDR1 is SNHLY and CDR2 is FYNNEI. Trimming at V came to 1 base and at J to 6 bases, leaving 2 bases not matched to a gene. CDR3 length: 14 amino acids. The CDR3 DNA follows: TGTGCCAGCAGTGAAGTAGCGGGAGCTGATACGCAGTATTTT. This sequence encodes CASSEVAGADTQYF.

Regarding this clone: Other DNA variants within this sample encode the same CDR3. The V call is TRBV7-9, the J call TRBJ2-3; D not resolved. In germline, CDR1 is SEHNR, CDR2 FQNEAQ (reference sequence). V lost 1 base and J lost 4, with 3 bases in between. CDR3 length: 12 residues. CDR3 protein: CASSLGADTQYF. The CDR3 coding sequence is TGTGCCAGCAGCTTAGGAGCAGATACGCAGTATTTT.

The chain recombines TRBV7-2 with TRBJ2-5, with no clear D. The CDR3 totals 12 residues. Germline CDR1 is SGHTA and CDR2 is FQGNSA. V lost 4 bases, J lost 8 bases, and 11 bases lay in between. CDR3 in DNA: TGTGCCAGCAGCTCCGGGTCCAACACCCAGTACTTC. It codes for CASSSGSNTQYF.

V usage is TRBV28 and J usage is TRBJ1-4; the match to TRBD1 covers 11 bases. The CDR3 totals 13 residues. The germline CDR1 and CDR2 sequences are MDHEN and SYDVKM. J lost 6 bases, V lost 6 bases, and 0 bases had no gene match. The CDR3 DNA sequence: TGTGCCAGCAGGGGACAGGGGGATGAAAAACTGTTTTTT. Encoded protein: CASRGQGDEKLFF.

The chain carries TRBV4-1 and TRBJ2-5; no reliable D call. Germline values: CDR1 MGHRA, CDR2 YSYEKL. The CDR3 totals 15 residues. V lost 7 bases, J lost 2 bases, and 17 bases lay in between. This CDR3 is CASTPRARGQETQYF. In nucleotides, the CDR3 is TGCGCCAGCACCCCTAGGGCGAGAGGACAAGAGACCCAGTACTTC.

This clone showed up just once. The chain combines TRBV7-8 with TRBJ1-4; no clear D. V lost 5 bases and J lost 8, with 9 bases in between. From germline, CDR1 is SGHVS and CDR2 FQNEAQ. The CDR3 sequence is 12 residues long. The CDR3 DNA reads as TGTGCCAGCAGCCCTTCAACGGAAAAACTGTTTTTT. The encoded protein is CASSPSTEKLFF.

This clone was picked up one time. DNA for the CDR3: TGTGCCAGTAGTTTTCCGGGACAGGGGGTAGAGACCCAGTACTTC. This codes for CASSFPGQGVETQYF. This chain joins TRBV19 and TRBJ2-5; TRBD1 matches 11 bases. CDR3 length: 15 residues. CDR1 and CDR2 (germline): LNHDA, SQIVND (reference sequence). V shed 5 bases and J 4 bases; nucleotides not matched to a gene: 6.

V and J are TRBV2 and TRBJ2-7; D possibly corresponds to TRBD1 (5 bases). Germline values: CDR1 SNHLY, CDR2 FYNNEI. The CDR3 length is 12 residues. V was clipped by 6 bases and J by 2 bases, with 8 bases between them. CDR3 coding DNA: TGTGCCAGCAGGGACATTGCCTACGAGCAGTACTTC. This sequence encodes CASRDIAYEQYF.

CDR3 amino acids: CASSIRLAGITYNEQFF. The CDR3 coding sequence is TGTGCCAGTAGTATAAGGCTAGCGGGGATTACCTACAATGAGCAGTTCTTC. This chain links TRBV19 with TRBJ2-1, with 9 bases identical to TRBD2. V lost 2 bases, J lost 2 bases, and 7 bases stayed unmatched. The CDR3 has 17 residues. Germline lookup yields CDR1 LNHDA and CDR2 SQIVND (reference sequence).

CDR3 nucleotides: TGCAGCGTCGCTACAGGGTTTACGTTCTTC. Translated: CSVATGFTFF. The chain uses TRBV29-1 and TRBJ2-1; D perhaps matches TRBD1 (6 bases). Trimming shortened V by 6 bases and J by 15 bases, and 15 bases separated the two germline ends. From germline, CDR1 is SQVTM and CDR2 ANQGSEA. The CDR3 length is 10 residues.

This chain links TRBV28 with TRBJ2-7, with D perhaps being TRBD1 or TRBD2 (5 bases each). Per germline, CDR1 MDHEN and CDR2 SYDVKM. Trimming removed 6 bases at V and 2 bases at J, with 14 bases between. This CDR3 is 14 amino acids long. The CDR3 here is CASRGRSLTYEQYF. The CDR3 bases are TGTGCCAGCAGGGGACGGAGCCTTACCTACGAGCAGTACTTC.

The rearrangement uses TRBV4-3 and TRBJ1-2; D gene ambiguous. This CDR3 spans 15 amino acids. The V gene lost 1 base and the J gene lost 4 bases, with 13 bases spanning the gap. Germline V gene sequence: CDR1 LGHNA, CDR2 YSLEER. CDR3 bases: TGCGCCAGCAGCCAAGTTATAGGCAGCACCTATGGCTACACCTTC. It encodes CASSQVIGSTYGYTF.

The genes are TRBV4-1 and TRBJ2-1, with 10 bases aligning to TRBD1. The CDR3 is made up of 17 amino acids. After removal of 2 bases from V and 2 bases from J, the junction contained 6 bases not matched to a gene. Per the germline V gene, CDR1 is MGHRA and CDR2 is YSYEKL. The CDR3 region has the DNA TGCGCCAGCAGCCAAATACAGACAGGGGGCGCCTACAATGAGCAGTTCTTC. This gives the protein CASSQIQTGGAYNEQFF.

This chain connects TRBV6-5 to TRBJ1-3, with 9 bases lining up with TRBD1. CDR3 length: 15 residues. Germline V gene lookup returns CDR1 MNHEY and CDR2 SVGAGI. V lost 7 bases and J lost 3; bases outside the gene matches: 7. The CDR3 spells CASTDRGIGGNTIYF. CDR3 DNA sequence: TGTGCCAGCACCGACAGGGGGATAGGTGGAAACACCATATATTTT.

This chain uses TRBV7-2 with TRBJ2-3; 8 bases match TRBD2. Trimming cost V 5 bases and J 5 bases; bases outside gene matches: 12. The CDR3 runs to 16 residues. CDR1 SGHTA and CDR2 FQGNSA come from the germline V gene. CDR3 nucleotide sequence: TGTGCCAGCAGCCTCCCCGGGAGGGCCGGTGTAGATACGCAGTATTTT. Its translation: CASSLPGRAGVDTQYF.

The J gene is TRBJ2-3, the V gene TRBV25-1; 8 bases are a match to TRBD2. The CDR3 length is 15 residues. After removal of 2 bases from V and 8 bases from J, the junction contained 9 bases not matched to a gene. Germline CDR1 MGHDK, CDR2 SYGVNS. The CDR3 loop reads CASSEASGRAGTQYF. The DNA of the CDR3 is TGTGCCAGCAGTGAAGCTAGCGGGCGGGCAGGTACGCAGTATTTT. Supplemented by reference TRBV25-1 and TRBJ2-3, the full variable domain reads EADIYQTPRYLVIGTGKKITLECSQTMGHDKMYWYQQDPGMELHLIHYSYGVNSTEKGDLSSESTVSRIRTEHFPLTLESARPSHTSQYLCASSEASGRAGTQYFGPGTRLTVL.